These 25 T cell receptor beta chains were all obtained from the same sample, sequenced in a study of cytomegalovirus exposure and HLA in healthy donors. Some clones are missing from TCRdb's copy, which holds only in-frame ones; the method was immunoSEQ multiplex PCR. The table has approximately 160,000 clones, 80% to 85% seen once. The sequencing input was PBMCs. The receptors were gathered from a man aged 30 to 45 in good health and CMV-seropositive.

This clone was found once. The chain links TRBV9 to TRBJ1-1, with D possibly matching TRBD1 (5 bases). The CDR3 runs 16 residues. The germline V gene has CDR1 SGDLS and CDR2 YYNGEE. Trimming removed 3 bases from V and 3 bases from J, with 18 bases in between. CDR3 DNA: TGTGCCAGCAGCGCCGGGGGTGTGCGGACCTACACTGAAGCTTTCTTT. Its protein product is CASSAGGVRTYTEAFF.

The chain joins TRBV19 to TRBJ2-7; 7 bases map to TRBD2. Trimming at V came to 4 bases and at J to 4 bases, leaving 7 bases not matched to a gene. There are 14 residues in the CDR3. CDR1 and CDR2 from the germline V gene are LNHDA and SQIVND (reference sequence). CDR3 sequence: CASSTSRGSYEQYF. CDR3 DNA sequence: TGTGCCAGTAGTACCTCTCGCGGGAGTTACGAGCAGTACTTC.

The chain has TRBV28 and TRBJ1-2; perhaps TRBD1 as D (6 bases). With 7 bases removed from V and 0 bases from J, the gap between germline ends came to 21 bases. There are 17 residues in the CDR3. Germline CDR1 is MDHEN and CDR2 is SYDVKM. In DNA form, the CDR3 reads TGTGCCAGCATCACCGGAGAGTCGGCAGGGGCTAACTATGGCTACACCTTC. This translates into CASITGESAGANYGYTF.

The chain combines TRBV10-3 with TRBJ1-1, with D perhaps matching TRBD1 (5 bases). CDR1 and CDR2 (germline): ENHRY, SYGVKD. V dropped 6 bases and J dropped 5 bases, with 13 bases sitting between them. CDR3 size: 13 residues. For the CDR3, the DNA is TGTGCCATCAGGGAGGGGCGACATACTGAAGCTTTCTTT. Its translation: CAIREGRHTEAFF.

CDR3 DNA sequence: TGTGCTGCCAGGGGGCCAACCTACGAGCAGTACTTC. It yields the protein CAARGPTYEQYF. The chain carries TRBV6-6 and TRBJ2-7; 8 bases agree with TRBD1. The CDR3 contains 12 residues. Germline V gene sequence: CDR1 MNHNY, CDR2 SVGAGI (reference sequence).

V gene TRBV5-4 combines with J gene TRBJ1-5; D is perhaps TRBD1 (6 bases). In germline, CDR1 is SGHNT, CDR2 YYREEE (reference sequence). The CDR3 loop spans 14 amino acids. V lost 3 bases and J 3 bases, leaving 10 bases between the germline ends. CDR3 coding DNA: TGTGCCAGCAGCTCACAGGGTATCAATCAGCCCCAGCATTTT. Residues: CASSSQGINQPQHF.

This chain connects TRBV30 to TRBJ2-3; TRBD2 agrees at 12 bases. Germline V gene sequence: CDR1 GTSNPN, CDR2 SVGIG (reference sequence). The CDR3 has 13 amino acids. In nucleotides, the CDR3 is TGTGCACCTCGACTAGCGGGGGAGGATACGCAGTATTTT. Amino acid sequence: CAPRLAGEDTQYF.

V and J are TRBV11-2 and TRBJ2-7; D might be TRBD2 (5 bases). Germline values: CDR1 SGHAT, CDR2 FQNNGV. V was trimmed by 4 bases and J by 3 bases, leaving 13 bases between them. The CDR3 has 14 amino acids. As DNA, the CDR3 is TGTGCCAGCAGCTCGCCCGGCAGCGGCTACGAGCAGTACTTC. This encodes CASSSPGSGYEQYF.

The chain recombines TRBV5-4 with TRBJ2-3; TRBD2 matches 12 bases. The CDR3 totals 17 residues. Germline V gene data show CDR1 as SGHNT and CDR2 as YYREEE (reference sequence). Trimming cost V 4 bases and J 1 base; bases outside gene matches: 7. In DNA, the CDR3 is TGTGCCAGCAGCACCCGGACTAGCGGGAAAGGCACAGATACGCAGTATTTT. Translation gives CASSTRTSGKGTDTQYF.

In this sample, this clone turned up once. The chain joins TRBV2 to TRBJ2-7; tentatively, D is TRBD2 (6 bases). The ends were cut back, 7 bases at V and 0 bases at J, with 13 bases in the middle. CDR3 length: 14 residues. CDR1 and CDR2 from the germline V gene are SNHLY and FYNNEI. The CDR3: CASNRRVRSYEQYF. CDR3 coding DNA: TGTGCCAGCAACAGGAGGGTCCGCTCCTACGAGCAGTACTTC.

This clone was observed a handful of times. The chain recombines TRBV4-3 with TRBJ2-2; D might be TRBD2 (6 bases). With 6 bases removed from V and 0 bases from J, the gap between germline ends came to 8 bases. Germline-derived CDR1 and CDR2 are LGHNA and YSLEER. The CDR3 totals 14 residues. The CDR3 spells CASRGGANTGELFF. The CDR3, as DNA: TGCGCCAGCAGAGGAGGGGCGAACACCGGGGAGCTGTTTTTT.

The chain links TRBV27 to TRBJ1-1; 11 positions match TRBD1. V shed 6 bases, J shed 4 bases, and the junction held 13 bases outside the gene matches. CDR1 and CDR2 from the germline V gene are MNHEY and SMNVEV (reference sequence). This CDR3 is built from 17 residues. The CDR3 DNA follows: TGTGCCAGCAGCAGACTCCCGGACAGGGGGCTTGGCACTGAAGCTTTCTTT. Translating gives CASSRLPDRGLGTEAFF.

This clone was detected a few times. The J gene is TRBJ2-2, the V gene TRBV18; TRBD2 aligns across 8 bases. The CDR3 extends over 16 amino acids. Germline CDR1 and CDR2: KGHSH and LQKENI. V lost 3 bases and J lost 1; bases outside the gene matches: 4. CDR3 sequence (DNA): TGTGCCAGCTCACCTAGCGGGGCCCTGAACACCGGGGAGCTGTTTTTT. This gives the protein CASSPSGALNTGELFF. The complete variable domain, with remaining parts taken from reference TRBV18 and TRBJ2-2, reads NAGVMQNPRHLVRRRGQEARLRCSPMKGHSHVYWYRQLPEEGLKFMVYLQKENIIDESGMPKERFSAEFPKEGPSILRIQQVVRGDSAAYFCASSPSGALNTGELFFGEGSRLTVL.

The J gene is TRBJ2-2, the V gene TRBV18; 8 nucleotides match TRBD1. This CDR3 has 17 residues. Germline values: CDR1 KGHSH, CDR2 LQKENI. V lost 1 base, J lost 1 base, and 5 bases stayed unmatched. The CDR3 coding sequence is TGTGCCAGCTCACCACTAGCCGGGACAGGGAACACCGGGGAGCTGTTTTTT. As protein: CASSPLAGTGNTGELFF. The whole variable domain, remainder taken from reference TRBV18 and TRBJ2-2, is NAGVMQNPRHLVRRRGQEARLRCSPMKGHSHVYWYRQLPEEGLKFMVYLQKENIIDESGMPKERFSAEFPKEGPSILRIQQVVRGDSAAYFCASSPLAGTGNTGELFFGEGSRLTVL.

The V and J genes are TRBV2 and TRBJ2-2; D is perhaps TRBD2 (6 bases). V was cut by 7 bases and J by 4 bases, with 13 bases left in between. The CDR3 spans 14 residues. Germline V gene data show CDR1 as SNHLY and CDR2 as FYNNEI. CDR3 DNA: TGTGCCAGCAACGGAGGGCCGGGCACCGGGGAGCTGTTTTTT. This codes for CASNGGPGTGELFF.

The chain joins TRBV6-5 to TRBJ2-1; 10 nucleotides align to TRBD2. The CDR3 runs to 16 residues. CDR1 is MNHEY, CDR2 SVGAGI, per germline. Unmatched junction bases numbered 1, after V lost 2 bases and J lost 0 bases. The CDR3: CASSYPSGSSYNEQFF. In nucleotides, the CDR3 is TGTGCCAGCAGTTACCCTAGCGGGAGCTCCTACAATGAGCAGTTCTTC.

J is TRBJ2-3 and V is TRBV29-1; 7 bases are shared with TRBD1. The CDR3 spans 14 residues. Germline loops: CDR1 SQVTM, CDR2 ANQGSEA. The V segment lost 3 bases and the J segment 0 bases; nucleotides outside the gene matches: 3. The DNA for the CDR3 is TGCAGCGTTGAGGGACAGACCAGCACAGATACGCAGTATTTT. This gives the protein CSVEGQTSTDTQYF.

The chain combines TRBV23-1 with TRBJ1-4, with D perhaps TRBD1 (5 bases). TRBV23-1 is treated as an ORF (open reading frame) with a function not yet certain. Deletions cut 8 bases from V and 5 bases from J, with 15 bases between. The CDR3 loop spans 14 amino acids. For the CDR3, the DNA is TGCGCCAGCCGTGGGGGGACGGCGAATGAAAAACTGTTTTTT. Translation gives CASRGGTANEKLFF.

This clone was seen once. The V and J genes are TRBV30 and TRBJ2-1, with D possibly being TRBD2 (6 bases). Germline CDR1 is GTSNPN and CDR2 is SVGIG (reference sequence). V gave up 2 bases and J gave up 7 bases, with 18 bases separating them. The CDR3 runs 15 residues. The DNA of the CDR3 is TGTGCCTGGAGTAGGGGAACCGGGACTCTGAATGAGCAGTTCTTC. As protein: CAWSRGTGTLNEQFF.

The chain uses TRBV4-3 and TRBJ1-4; no clear D. This CDR3 is built from 16 residues. V lost 0 bases to trimming and J lost 6 bases, with 14 bases between them. CDR1 LGHNA and CDR2 YSLEER come from the germline V gene. The CDR3 loop reads CASSQDGPGGHEKLFF. For the CDR3, the DNA is TGCGCCAGCAGCCAAGATGGCCCAGGAGGTCATGAAAAACTGTTTTTT.

The J gene is TRBJ2-4, the V gene TRBV27; D not certain. V lost 5 bases, J lost 0 bases, and 5 bases lay in between. The CDR3 has 13 amino acids. The germline gives CDR1 MNHEY, CDR2 SMNVEV (reference sequence). The CDR3: CASSSLAKNIQYF. The CDR3 nucleotides read TGTGCCAGCAGTAGCCTAGCCAAAAACATTCAGTACTTC.

The CDR3 is CASHVAVGQPQHF. The DNA for the CDR3 is TGTGCCAGCCACGTGGCGGTAGGTCAGCCCCAGCATTTT. The V gene is TRBV19, the J gene TRBJ1-5; D is undetermined. In germline, CDR1 is LNHDA, CDR2 SQIVND (reference sequence). The CDR3 is 13 residues long. The germline V and J ends were trimmed by 9 bases and 6 bases, with 15 bases remaining between them.

The rearrangement joins TRBV7-2 to TRBJ1-2; D might be TRBD1 (5 bases). The V gene lost 5 bases and the J gene lost 2 bases, with 12 bases spanning the gap. Germline V lookup: CDR1 SGHTA, CDR2 FQGNSA. This CDR3 spans 14 amino acids. CDR3 DNA sequence: TGTGCCAGCAGCGGCAGGGTATCCAACTATGGCTACACCTTC. Amino acid sequence: CASSGRVSNYGYTF.

The V and J genes are TRBV28 and TRBJ2-4; 10 bases fit TRBD1. Germline V CDR1 and CDR2: MDHEN, SYDVKM. The trim removed 6 bases at V and 1 base at J, leaving 15 bases unmatched. The CDR3 covers 19 residues. The DNA of the CDR3 is TGTGCCAGCAGCCCGCTTGAGGGGACAGGGGTGGGGGCCAAAAACATTCAGTACTTC. This gives the protein CASSPLEGTGVGAKNIQYF.

The CDR3 spells CASGLVLGELNTEAFF. The CDR3 coding sequence is TGTGCTAGTGGTTTGGTACTCGGGGAGTTAAACACTGAAGCTTTCTTT. J is TRBJ1-1 and V is TRBV12-5; D gene uncertain. V gave up 0 bases and J gave up 2 bases, with 13 bases separating them. The CDR3 is made up of 16 amino acids. Germline CDR1 is LGHNT and CDR2 is FRNRAP.